This T cell receptor (beta chain) derives from a study of blood T cell repertoires in COVID-19. Study as a whole: From T cells, B-cell-depleted T cells, or PBMCs came the material, which was cDNA or gDNA.

V lost 5 bases and J lost 6, with 12 bases in between. Per the germline V gene, CDR1 is SGHRS and CDR2 is YFSETQ. This CDR3 spans 13 amino acids. TCRdb keeps only in-frame clones here, not all; method: immunoSEQ multiplex PCR. This table has over 25,000 clones, 65% to 90% appearing once. The sequence derives from an elderly man with active COVID-19. The chain couples TRBV5-1 to TRBJ2-4, with a possible D match to TRBD2 (5 bases). Sequenced: peripheral blood. Here the CDR3 reads CASRLDGVNIQYF. The CDR3 DNA is TGCGCCAGCAGACTGGACGGGGTAAACATTCAGTACTTC.